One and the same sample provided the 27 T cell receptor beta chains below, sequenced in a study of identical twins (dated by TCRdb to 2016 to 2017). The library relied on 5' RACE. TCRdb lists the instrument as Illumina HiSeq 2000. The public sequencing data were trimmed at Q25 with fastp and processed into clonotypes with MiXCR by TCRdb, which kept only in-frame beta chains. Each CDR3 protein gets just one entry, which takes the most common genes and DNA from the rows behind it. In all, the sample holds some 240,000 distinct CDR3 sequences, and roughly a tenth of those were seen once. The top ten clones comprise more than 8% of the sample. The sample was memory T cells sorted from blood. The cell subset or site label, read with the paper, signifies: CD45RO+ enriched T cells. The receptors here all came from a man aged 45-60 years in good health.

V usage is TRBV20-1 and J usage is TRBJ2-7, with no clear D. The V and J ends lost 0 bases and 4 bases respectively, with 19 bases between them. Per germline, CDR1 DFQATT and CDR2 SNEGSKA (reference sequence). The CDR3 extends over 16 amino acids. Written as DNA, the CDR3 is TGCAGTGCTAGAGATGATTTTAGCTCTGGCCTTTACGAGCAGTACTTC. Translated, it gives CSARDDFSSGLYEQYF.

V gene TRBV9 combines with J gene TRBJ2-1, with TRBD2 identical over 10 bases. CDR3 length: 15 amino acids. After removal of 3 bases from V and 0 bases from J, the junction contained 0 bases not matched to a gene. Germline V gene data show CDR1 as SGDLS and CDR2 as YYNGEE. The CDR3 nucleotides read TGTGCCAGCAGCGCTAGCGGGAGCTCCTACAATGAGCAGTTCTTC. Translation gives CASSASGSSYNEQFF.

In DNA, the CDR3 is TGTGCCAGCAGCGTCCTGGGCAGATACAATGAGCAGTTCTTC. Translation gives CASSVLGRYNEQFF. This chain joins TRBV5-6 and TRBJ2-1; D remains ambiguous. V dropped 4 bases and J dropped 4 bases, with 12 bases sitting between them. From germline, CDR1 is SGHDT and CDR2 YYEEEE. The CDR3 has 14 residues.

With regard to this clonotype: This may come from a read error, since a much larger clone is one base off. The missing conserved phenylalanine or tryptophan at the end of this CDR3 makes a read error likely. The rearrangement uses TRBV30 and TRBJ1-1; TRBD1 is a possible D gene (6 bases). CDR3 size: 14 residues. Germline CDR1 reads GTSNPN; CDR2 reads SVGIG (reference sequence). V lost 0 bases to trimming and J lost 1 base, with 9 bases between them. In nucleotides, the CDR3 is TGTGCCTGGAGTGTACAAGGGGGGAACACTGAAGCTTTCTCT. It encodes CAWSVQGGNTEAFS.

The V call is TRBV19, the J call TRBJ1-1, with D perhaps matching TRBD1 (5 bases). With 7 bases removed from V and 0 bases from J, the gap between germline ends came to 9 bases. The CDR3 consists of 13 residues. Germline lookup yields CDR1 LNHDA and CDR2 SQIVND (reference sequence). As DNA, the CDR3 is TGTGCCAGTACCCCGACAGTGAACACTGAAGCTTTCTTT. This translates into CASTPTVNTEAFF.

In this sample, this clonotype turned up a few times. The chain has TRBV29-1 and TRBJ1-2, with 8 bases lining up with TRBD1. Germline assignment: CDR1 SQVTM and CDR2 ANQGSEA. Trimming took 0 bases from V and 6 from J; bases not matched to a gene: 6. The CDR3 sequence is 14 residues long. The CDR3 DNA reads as TGCAGCGTTGAAGATCTAACAGGGGGACATGGCTACACCTTC. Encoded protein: CSVEDLTGGHGYTF.

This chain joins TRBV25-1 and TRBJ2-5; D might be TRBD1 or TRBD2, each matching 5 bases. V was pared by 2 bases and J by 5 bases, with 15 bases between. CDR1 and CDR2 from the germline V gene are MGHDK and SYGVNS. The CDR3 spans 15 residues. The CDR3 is CASSEESYWGETQYF. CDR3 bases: TGTGCCAGCAGTGAAGAATCTTATTGGGGGGAGACCCAGTACTTC.

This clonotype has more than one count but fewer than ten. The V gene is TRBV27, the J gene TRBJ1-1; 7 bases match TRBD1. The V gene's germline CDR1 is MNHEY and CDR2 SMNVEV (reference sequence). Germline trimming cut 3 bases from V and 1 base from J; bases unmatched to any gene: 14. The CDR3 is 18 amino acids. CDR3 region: CASSFQRGPTIGNTEAFF. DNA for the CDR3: TGTGCCAGCAGTTTTCAAAGGGGGCCCACTATAGGGAACACTGAAGCTTTCTTT.

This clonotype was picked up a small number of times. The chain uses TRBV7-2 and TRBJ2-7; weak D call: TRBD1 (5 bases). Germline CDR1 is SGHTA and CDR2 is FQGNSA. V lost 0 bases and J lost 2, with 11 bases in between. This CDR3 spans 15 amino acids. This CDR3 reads CASSLALTGAYEQYF. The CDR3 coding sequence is TGTGCCAGCAGCTTAGCGCTAACAGGAGCCTACGAGCAGTACTTC.

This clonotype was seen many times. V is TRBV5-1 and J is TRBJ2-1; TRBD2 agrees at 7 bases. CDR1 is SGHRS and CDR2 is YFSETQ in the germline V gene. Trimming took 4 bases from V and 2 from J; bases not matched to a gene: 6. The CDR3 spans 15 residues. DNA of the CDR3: TGCGCCAGCAGCGACGGACTAGAAACCTACAATGAGCAGTTCTTC. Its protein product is CASSDGLETYNEQFF.

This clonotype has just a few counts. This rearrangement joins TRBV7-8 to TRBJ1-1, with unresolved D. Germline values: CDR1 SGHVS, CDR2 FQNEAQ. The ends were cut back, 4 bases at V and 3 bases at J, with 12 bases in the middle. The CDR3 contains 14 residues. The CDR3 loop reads CASSSQSGHTEAFF. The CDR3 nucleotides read TGTGCCAGCAGCTCCCAGTCCGGGCACACTGAAGCTTTCTTT.

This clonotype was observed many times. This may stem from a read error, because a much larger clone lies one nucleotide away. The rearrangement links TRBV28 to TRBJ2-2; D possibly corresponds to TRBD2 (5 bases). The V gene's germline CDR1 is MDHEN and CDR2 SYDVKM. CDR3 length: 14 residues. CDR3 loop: CASLRREGFGDLFF. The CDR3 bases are TGTGCCAGCCTCCGGAGAGAGGGATTCGGGGATCTGTTTTTT.

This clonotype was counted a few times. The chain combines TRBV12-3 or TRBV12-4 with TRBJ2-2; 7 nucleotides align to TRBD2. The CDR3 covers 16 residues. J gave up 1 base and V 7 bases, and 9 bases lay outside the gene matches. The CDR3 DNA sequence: TGTGCCAGCACCCTCAGCGGGGCAGGGAACACCGGGGAGCTGTTTTTT. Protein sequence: CASTLSGAGNTGELFF.

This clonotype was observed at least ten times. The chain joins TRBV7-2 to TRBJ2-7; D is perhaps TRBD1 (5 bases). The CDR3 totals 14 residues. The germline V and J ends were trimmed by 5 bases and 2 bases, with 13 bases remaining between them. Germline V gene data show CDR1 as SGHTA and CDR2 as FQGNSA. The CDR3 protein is CASSPSMGPYEQYF. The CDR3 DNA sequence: TGTGCCAGCAGCCCCTCGATGGGGCCCTACGAGCAGTACTTC.

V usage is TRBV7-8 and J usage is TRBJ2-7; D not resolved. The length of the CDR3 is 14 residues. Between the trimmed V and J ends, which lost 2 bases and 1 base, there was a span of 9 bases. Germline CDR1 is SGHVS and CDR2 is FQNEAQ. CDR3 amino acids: CASSLYSPSYEQYF. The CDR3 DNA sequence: TGTGCCAGCAGCTTATACAGCCCTTCCTACGAGCAGTACTTC. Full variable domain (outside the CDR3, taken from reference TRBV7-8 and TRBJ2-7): GAGVSQSPRYKVAKRGQDVALRCDPISGHVSLFWYQQALGQGPEFLTYFQNEAQLDKSGLPSDRFFAERPEGSVSTLKIQRTQQEDSAVYLCASSLYSPSYEQYFGPGTRLTVT.

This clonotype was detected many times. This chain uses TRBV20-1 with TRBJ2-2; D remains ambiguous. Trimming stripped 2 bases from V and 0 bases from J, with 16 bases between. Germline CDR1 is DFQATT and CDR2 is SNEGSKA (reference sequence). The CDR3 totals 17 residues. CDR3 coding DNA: TGCAGTGCTAGACCTCGTTTTAGGAAATCGAACACCGGGGAGCTGTTTTTT. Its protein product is CSARPRFRKSNTGELFF.

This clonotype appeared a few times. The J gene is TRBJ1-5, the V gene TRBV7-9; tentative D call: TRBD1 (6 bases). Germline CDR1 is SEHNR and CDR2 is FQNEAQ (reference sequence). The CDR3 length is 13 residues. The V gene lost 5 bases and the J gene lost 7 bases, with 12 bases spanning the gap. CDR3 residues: CASSPGTQQPQHF. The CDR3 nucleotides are TGTGCCAGCAGCCCCGGGACACAACAGCCCCAGCATTTT.

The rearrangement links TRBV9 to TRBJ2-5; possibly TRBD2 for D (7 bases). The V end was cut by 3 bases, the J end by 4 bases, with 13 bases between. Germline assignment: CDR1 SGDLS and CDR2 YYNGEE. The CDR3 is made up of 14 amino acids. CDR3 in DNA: TGTGCCAGCAGCGAGGGGGGGGATACAGAGACCCAGTACTTC. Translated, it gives CASSEGGDTETQYF.

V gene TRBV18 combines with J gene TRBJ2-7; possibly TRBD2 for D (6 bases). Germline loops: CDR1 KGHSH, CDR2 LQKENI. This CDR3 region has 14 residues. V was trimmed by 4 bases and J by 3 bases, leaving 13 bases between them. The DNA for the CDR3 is TGTGCCAGCTCACTAACCGGGACTTTCTACGAGCAGTACTTC. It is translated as CASSLTGTFYEQYF.

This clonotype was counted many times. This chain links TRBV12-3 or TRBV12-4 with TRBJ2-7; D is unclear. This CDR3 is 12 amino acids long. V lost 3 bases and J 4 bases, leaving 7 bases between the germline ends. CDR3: CASSFGLYEQYF. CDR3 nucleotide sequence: TGTGCCAGCAGTTTCGGTCTGTACGAGCAGTACTTC.

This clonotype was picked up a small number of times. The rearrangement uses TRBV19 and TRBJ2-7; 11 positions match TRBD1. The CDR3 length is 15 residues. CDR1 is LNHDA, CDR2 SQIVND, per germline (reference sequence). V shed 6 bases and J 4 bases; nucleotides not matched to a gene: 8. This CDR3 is CASSPYGTGGYEQYF. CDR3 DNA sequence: TGTGCCAGTAGCCCATACGGGACAGGGGGTTACGAGCAGTACTTC.

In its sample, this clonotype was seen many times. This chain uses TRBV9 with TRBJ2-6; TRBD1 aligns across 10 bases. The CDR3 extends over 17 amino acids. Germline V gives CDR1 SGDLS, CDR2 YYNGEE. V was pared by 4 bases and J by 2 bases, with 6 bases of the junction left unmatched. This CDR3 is CASSMGQGIAGANVLTF. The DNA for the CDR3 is TGTGCCAGCAGCATGGGACAGGGGATTGCTGGGGCCAACGTCCTGACTTTC.

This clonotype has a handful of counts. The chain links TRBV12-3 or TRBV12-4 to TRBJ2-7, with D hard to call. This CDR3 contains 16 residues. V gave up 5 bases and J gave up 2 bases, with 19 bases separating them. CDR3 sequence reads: CASSPDRNRVTYEQYF. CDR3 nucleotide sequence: TGTGCCAGCAGTCCCGACCGGAATCGAGTAACCTACGAGCAGTACTTC.

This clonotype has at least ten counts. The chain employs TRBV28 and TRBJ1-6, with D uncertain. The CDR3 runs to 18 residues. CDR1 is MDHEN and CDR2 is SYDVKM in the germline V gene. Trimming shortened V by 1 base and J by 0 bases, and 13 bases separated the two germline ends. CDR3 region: CASSLSRGLGSYNSPLHF. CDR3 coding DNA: TGTGCCAGCAGTTTATCTCGGGGTTTGGGCTCCTATAATTCACCCCTCCACTTT.

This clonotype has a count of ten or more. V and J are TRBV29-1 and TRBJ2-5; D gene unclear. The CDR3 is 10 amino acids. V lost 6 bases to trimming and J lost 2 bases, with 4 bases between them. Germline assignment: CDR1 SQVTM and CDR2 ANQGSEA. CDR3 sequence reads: CSVAQETQYF. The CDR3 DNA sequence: TGCAGCGTAGCACAAGAGACCCAGTACTTC.

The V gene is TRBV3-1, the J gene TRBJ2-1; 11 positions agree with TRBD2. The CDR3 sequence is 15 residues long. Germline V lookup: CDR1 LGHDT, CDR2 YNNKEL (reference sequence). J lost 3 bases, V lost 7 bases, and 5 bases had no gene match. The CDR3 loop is CASTLAGGLYNEQFF. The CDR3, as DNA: TGTGCCAGCACCTTAGCGGGAGGGCTCTACAATGAGCAGTTCTTC.

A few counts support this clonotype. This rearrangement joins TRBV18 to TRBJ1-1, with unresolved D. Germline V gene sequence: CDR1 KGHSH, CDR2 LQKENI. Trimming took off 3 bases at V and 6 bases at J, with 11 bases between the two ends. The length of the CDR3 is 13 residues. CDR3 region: CASSPSTMSEAFF. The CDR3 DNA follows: TGTGCCAGCTCACCTAGTACGATGTCTGAAGCTTTCTTT.